The 25 T cell receptor beta chains given below trace back to one sample, sequenced in a study. TCRdb reprocessed the 5' RACE reads with MiXCR, giving one entry per CDR3 protein. The data hold about 50,000 distinct CDR3 sequences, with 25% to 30% observed a single time. Input material: naive CD4+ T cells sorted from blood. Subset meaning: naive CD4+ T cells, CD4+CD45RA+CD25-. The receptors stem from a female donor with breast cancer.

This clonotype was recorded many times. This chain connects TRBV6-5 to TRBJ1-5; D not resolved. CDR3 size: 13 residues. From germline, CDR1 is MNHEY and CDR2 SVGAGI. V shed 7 bases and J shed 6 bases, with 13 bases lying between them. CDR3 in amino acids: CASTRGGRQPQHF. The DNA of the CDR3 is TGTGCCAGCACCCGGGGAGGGCGTCAGCCCCAGCATTTT.

This clonotype ranks as medium-sized. This chain uses TRBV7-8 with TRBJ2-1; TRBD1 aligns across 9 bases. The CDR3 runs 14 residues. Germline lookup yields CDR1 SGHVS and CDR2 FQNEAQ. The junction had 4 bases not matched to a gene; V was cut back by 4 bases and J by 6 bases. In nucleotides, the CDR3 is TGTGCCAGCAGCTCCCGGGACAGGGCCAATGAGCAGTTCTTC. This codes for CASSSRDRANEQFF.

The chain employs TRBV7-9 and TRBJ2-7; D is unclear. The CDR3 sequence is 12 residues long. The V gene lost 5 bases and the J gene lost 4 bases, with 9 bases spanning the gap. The germline V gene has CDR1 SEHNR and CDR2 FQNEAQ (reference sequence). The chain's CDR3 is CASSARQYEQYF. In nucleotides, the CDR3 is TGTGCCAGCAGCGCCCGACAATACGAGCAGTACTTC.

Note on this clonotype: This may be a read error: a much more frequent sequence differs by one nucleotide. This rearrangement joins TRBV4-2 to TRBJ2-7; a weak D match, TRBD1 (8 bases). With 5 bases removed from V and 5 bases from J, the gap between germline ends came to 16 bases. Per the germline V gene, CDR1 is LGHNA and CDR2 is YNFKEQ. CDR3 length equals 14 residues. Written as DNA, the CDR3 is TGTGCCAGCAGCAGACAACAGGGGGGGAACGAGCAGTACTTC. The encoded protein is CASSRQQGGNEQYF.

In its sample, this clonotype was seen a few times. This rearrangement joins TRBV9 to TRBJ1-2; D not resolved. Trimming cost V 4 bases and J 4 bases, with 14 bases left between them. Looked up from germline, CDR1 is SGDLS and CDR2 is YYNGEE. CDR3 size: 14 residues. As DNA, the CDR3 is TGTGCCAGCAGCCCCCGTTGGGAGAGCTATGGCTACACCTTC. Amino acids: CASSPRWESYGYTF.

This rearrangement joins TRBV4-1 to TRBJ2-7, with 7 bases that match TRBD2. The V segment lost 2 bases and the J segment 2 bases; nucleotides outside the gene matches: 3. Per germline, CDR1 MGHRA and CDR2 YSYEKL. The CDR3 has 14 amino acids. CDR3 amino acids: CASSQPTSAYEQYF. The CDR3 DNA is TGCGCCAGCAGCCAACCAACTAGCGCCTACGAGCAGTACTTC.

This clonotype was picked up a small number of times. V usage is TRBV12-3 or TRBV12-4 and J usage is TRBJ2-1; 13 nucleotides align to TRBD2. This CDR3 comprises 15 residues. Unmatched junction bases numbered 6, after V lost 3 bases and J lost 10 bases. The CDR3 nucleotides read TGTGCCAGCAGTTTTGGGACTAGCGGGATCAAAGAGCAGTTCTTC. Its translation is CASSFGTSGIKEQFF.

This sequence joins TRBV2 and TRBJ1-1; no clear D. The CDR3 extends over 13 amino acids. Per the germline V gene, CDR1 is SNHLY and CDR2 is FYNNEI. The V gene lost 2 bases and the J gene lost 2 bases, with 6 bases spanning the gap. CDR3 residues: CASSELENTEAFF. The CDR3 nucleotides read TGTGCCAGCAGTGAATTGGAAAACACTGAAGCTTTCTTT.

This chain joins TRBV20-1 and TRBJ2-1, with 11 bases aligning to TRBD2. CDR3 length: 17 amino acids. CDR1 is DFQATT and CDR2 is SNEGSKA in the germline V gene (reference sequence). J lost 8 bases, V lost 5 bases, and 17 bases had no gene match. CDR3 nucleotides: TGCAGTGCTGGTAGGCACGATCTTAGCGGGAGGGCCGATGAGCAGTTCTTC. Amino acids: CSAGRHDLSGRADEQFF.

This clonotype was observed a few times. V gene TRBV6-1 combines with J gene TRBJ2-1, with 8 nucleotides matching TRBD2. The V segment lost 6 bases and the J segment 4 bases; nucleotides outside the gene matches: 8. CDR1 is MNHNS, CDR2 SASEGT, per germline. CDR3 length: 15 amino acids. CDR3 in DNA: TGTGCCAGCAGGCGGGAGTCGGGAGGGTACAATGAGCAGTTCTTC. Its translation is CASRRESGGYNEQFF.

By share, this clonotype counts as medium-sized. The V and J genes are TRBV9 and TRBJ1-5; a weak D match, TRBD1 (5 bases). Trimming removed 2 bases from V and 9 bases from J, with 15 bases in between. The CDR3 consists of 14 residues. The germline V gene has CDR1 SGDLS and CDR2 YYNGEE. This CDR3 is CASSVSWGERPQHF. The CDR3 nucleotides are TGTGCCAGCAGCGTTTCTTGGGGGGAAAGGCCCCAGCATTTT.

For this clonotype: One end of the junction does not line up with germline, which may come from a read error. This rearrangement joins TRBV27 to TRBJ2-7; 10 bases agree with TRBD2. Germline CDR1 and CDR2: MNHEY and SMNVEV (reference sequence). The CDR3 consists of 16 residues. The CDR3 reads CASSLQASGSSYERYF. The CDR3 nucleotides read TGTGCCAGCAGTTTACAGGCTAGCGGGAGCTCCTACGAGCGGTACTTC.

CDR3 region: CASSQLAGVTDTQYF. The CDR3 DNA reads TGTGCCAGCAGCCAACTAGCGGGAGTAACAGATACGCAGTATTTT. The chain carries TRBV3-1 and TRBJ2-3; TRBD2 agrees at 10 bases. The CDR3 is 15 residues long. Trimming removed 2 bases from V and 3 bases from J; junction bases left unmatched: 2. From germline, CDR1 is LGHDT and CDR2 YNNKEL (reference sequence).

This chain connects TRBV6-5 to TRBJ2-1; tentative D call: TRBD2 (5 bases). V was shortened by 4 bases and J by 9 bases, with 13 bases between the two germline ends. The CDR3 length is 13 residues. Per the germline V gene, CDR1 is MNHEY and CDR2 is SVGAGI. CDR3 protein: CASSSGLYSEQFF. The CDR3 bases are TGTGCCAGCAGTTCTGGACTTTATAGTGAGCAGTTCTTC.

This chain joins TRBV20-1 and TRBJ1-5, with D possibly TRBD1 on 5 matching bases. V lost 0 bases and J 1 base, leaving 16 bases between the germline ends. This CDR3 is built from 17 residues. Germline loops: CDR1 DFQATT, CDR2 SNEGSKA (reference sequence). CDR3 nucleotides: TGCAGTGCTAGAGAACCCTCGGGACTGGGAAGCAATCAGCCCCAGCATTTT. This translates into CSAREPSGLGSNQPQHF.

This sequence joins TRBV6-5 and TRBJ2-7, with D maybe TRBD2 (6 bases). The CDR3 spans 16 residues. Germline assignment: CDR1 MNHEY and CDR2 SVGAGI. Trimming removed 1 base from V and 2 bases from J, with 15 bases in between. Written as DNA, the CDR3 is TGTGCCAGCAGTTACTTGGGCTTTACGGGGGCCTACGAGCAGTACTTC. Translated: CASSYLGFTGAYEQYF.

This clonotype was picked up many times. The chain combines TRBV20-1 with TRBJ2-5; 11 bases are shared with TRBD1. The V segment lost 3 bases and the J segment 4 bases; nucleotides outside the gene matches: 7. The CDR3 runs 15 residues. The germline V gene has CDR1 DFQATT and CDR2 SNEGSKA (reference sequence). The CDR3 DNA follows: TGCAGTGCTAGGATTCGGACAGGGGGCATAGAGACCCAGTACTTC. It encodes CSARIRTGGIETQYF.

This clonotype was observed a few times. The gene calls are TRBV7-2 and TRBJ2-1; perhaps TRBD2 as D (6 bases). V lost 4 bases to trimming and J lost 12 bases, with 13 bases between them. The CDR3 sequence is 12 residues long. Germline loops: CDR1 SGHTA, CDR2 FQGNSA. Here the CDR3 reads CASSWGLSPQFF. Here the CDR3 DNA reads TGTGCCAGCAGCTGGGGACTTAGTCCGCAGTTCTTC.

The chain joins TRBV2 to TRBJ2-5; the match to TRBD1 covers 8 bases. CDR3 size: 15 residues. Trimming cost V 2 bases and J 4 bases; bases outside gene matches: 6. Germline lookup yields CDR1 SNHLY and CDR2 FYNNEI. The CDR3 region is CASSEMDRVSETQYF. The CDR3 DNA sequence: TGTGCCAGCAGTGAAATGGACAGGGTATCAGAGACCCAGTACTTC.

As concerns this clonotype: Germline is not matched at one junction end, which may reflect a read error. The chain recombines TRBV6-1 with TRBJ2-4; maybe TRBD1 (5 bases). The V gene's germline CDR1 is MNHNS and CDR2 SASEGT. CDR3 length equals 18 residues. The CDR3 protein is CTSSMAGLTYAAKNIQYF. CDR3 in DNA: TGTACCAGCAGTATGGCAGGGTTAACATACGCGGCCAAAAACATTCAGTACTTC.

The V gene is TRBV5-1, the J gene TRBJ2-7; D possibly corresponds to TRBD2 (6 bases). V lost 0 bases and J 5 bases, leaving 12 bases between the germline ends. In germline, CDR1 is SGHRS, CDR2 YFSETQ. The CDR3 spans 14 residues. CDR3 nucleotides: TGCGCCAGCAGCTTGGTTGGAGGGCTGGACGAGCAGTACTTC. Its translation is CASSLVGGLDEQYF.

This clonotype was seen more than once but under ten times. The V and J genes are TRBV6-1 and TRBJ2-2, with D possibly TRBD1 on 5 matching bases. The germline gives CDR1 MNHNS, CDR2 SASEGT. The CDR3 runs to 16 residues. The V end lost 7 bases, the J end lost 2 bases, and 17 bases lay between the germline ends. CDR3 sequence: CASMKAGQTNTGELFF. CDR3 coding DNA: TGTGCCAGCATGAAAGCAGGGCAGACCAACACCGGGGAGCTGTTTTTT.

V gene TRBV20-1 combines with J gene TRBJ2-2, with TRBD2 identical over 8 bases. Germline CDR1 and CDR2: DFQATT and SNEGSKA (reference sequence). The CDR3 contains 14 residues. With 7 bases clipped from V and 8 bases from J, the junction kept 12 bases outside the gene matches. The CDR3 region has the DNA TGCAGTGTCCCCCATGCCGGGGGGGCTGGGGAGCTGTTTTTT. It is translated as CSVPHAGGAGELFF.

This clonotype was counted a single time. J is TRBJ2-1 and V is TRBV7-6; either TRBD1 or TRBD2 may fit D (5 bases each). Trimming removed 5 bases from V and 0 bases from J, with 14 bases in between. Germline CDR1 and CDR2: SGHVS and FNYEAQ. The CDR3 length is 16 residues. Here the CDR3 DNA reads TGTGCCAGCAGCCCCCGGGACGGCAGCTCCTACAATGAGCAGTTCTTC. Protein: CASSPRDGSSYNEQFF.

CDR3 in amino acids: CSASRREAFF. The CDR3, as DNA: TGCAGTGCTAGCAGGCGTGAAGCTTTCTTT. The chain combines TRBV20-1 with TRBJ1-1; no clear D gene. V was clipped by 3 bases and J by 7 bases, with 6 bases between them. Germline lookup yields CDR1 DFQATT and CDR2 SNEGSKA (reference sequence). The CDR3 contains 10 residues.